The subject of this entry is one T cell receptor beta chain. The antigen remains unidentified. This sample was taken from a study of CD8+ T cells in alopecia areata. Study background: Treated patients were dosed with oral tofacitinib, taking 5 to 10 mg twice daily.

cDNA serving as the sequencing template came from extracted, reverse transcribed RNA. Profiled with immunoSEQ multiplex PCR; TCRdb holds only in-frame clones, not every one. The data show roughly 150,000 clones, nearly 55% seen once. Documented treatment: oral pan-JAK inhibitor, 5-10 mg twice daily. Study results and caveats: Lesional tissue from the scalp (especially in alopecia totalis/universalis) showed higher clonality than normal scalp. Normal skin's resident alphabeta T cells are also sequenced in scalp samples.

Source: CD8+ T cells sorted from blood, taken at week 4, from a patient treated with tofacitinib. This TCR was recovered from a human donor with alopecia areata.

The DNA of the CDR3 is TGTGCCAGCAGCTTCATTTCCAACACCGGGGAGCTGTTTTTT. Translated: CASSFISNTGELFF. The chain recombines TRBV7-9 with TRBJ2-2; no definite D call. V was clipped by 3 bases and J by 2 bases, with 7 bases between them. Per the germline V gene, CDR1 is SEHNR and CDR2 is FQNEAQ (reference sequence). CDR3 size: 14 residues.